The 29 T cell receptor beta chains reported below all come from one sample, sequenced in a study of blood T cell repertoires in COVID-19. TCRdb's copy holds only in-frame clones and misses some; the assay was immunoSEQ multiplex PCR. Of over 350,000 clones in the sample, nearly 90% were seen once. The specimen was PBMCs or T cells enriched from blood (not recorded which). The receptors were sampled from a woman aged 18-35 years with acute COVID-19.

This clone has only one observation. J is TRBJ2-7 and V is TRBV11-2; 9 bases agree with TRBD1. This CDR3 is 15 amino acids long. Germline V gene data show CDR1 as SGHAT and CDR2 as FQNNGV. With V trimmed by 4 bases and J by 5 bases, 9 bases remained unmatched. CDR3 amino acids: CASSSGDRVGNEQYF. In nucleotides, the CDR3 is TGTGCCAGCAGCTCCGGGGACAGGGTCGGAAACGAGCAGTACTTC.

This chain joins TRBV6-5 and TRBJ1-1; D is unclear. This CDR3 comprises 14 residues. The germline V gene has CDR1 MNHEY and CDR2 SVGAGI. V was trimmed by 6 bases and J by 0 bases, leaving 11 bases between them. The CDR3 reads CASRSTALNTEAFF. CDR3 DNA: TGTGCCAGCAGATCTACAGCTTTGAACACTGAAGCTTTCTTT.

The chain uses TRBV6-4 and TRBJ2-1; perhaps TRBD1 as D (6 bases). In germline, CDR1 is MRHNA, CDR2 SNTAGT. V was cut by 10 bases and J by 4 bases, with 17 bases left in between. CDR3 length: 14 amino acids. The CDR3 here is CANKRDRQYNEQFF. CDR3 DNA sequence: TGTGCCAACAAAAGAGACAGGCAATACAATGAGCAGTTCTTC.

With respect to this clone: The junction differs from germline at one of its ends, possibly a read error. This rearrangement joins TRBV27 to TRBJ2-7, with a tentative D call TRBD2 (6 bases). CDR1 is MNHEY and CDR2 is SMNVEV in the germline V gene (reference sequence). The length of the CDR3 is 14 residues. The CDR3, as DNA: TGTGCCAGCAGTTTCTACGGGACTCCCTATGAGCAGTACTTC. Protein product: CASSFYGTPYEQYF.

V and J are TRBV7-2 and TRBJ1-2, with 9 bases aligning to TRBD1. The CDR3 sequence is 15 residues long. The V gene end was trimmed by 4 bases and the J gene end by 4 bases; junction bases not matched to a gene: 7. Germline assignment: CDR1 SGHTA and CDR2 FQGNSA. The CDR3, as DNA: TGTGCCAGCAGCTCAAAGACAGGGGGTCCCTATGGCTACACCTTC. Protein: CASSSKTGGPYGYTF.

The CDR3 DNA reads as TGTGCCAGTAGTATTAGGAACAGGGGAAGAGAAAATTCACCCCTCCACTTT. It codes for CASSIRNRGRENSPLHF. This chain links TRBV19 with TRBJ1-6, with 7 bases aligning to TRBD1. Germline trimming cut 3 bases from V and 7 bases from J; bases unmatched to any gene: 12. Looked up from germline, CDR1 is LNHDA and CDR2 is SQIVND (reference sequence). This CDR3 has 17 residues.

This chain connects TRBV4-1 to TRBJ1-1; possibly TRBD1 for D (6 bases). CDR1 and CDR2 (germline): MGHRA, YSYEKL. There are 14 residues in the CDR3. V lost 3 bases to trimming and J lost 5 bases, with 13 bases between them. The CDR3 nucleotides read TGCGCCAGCAGCCAGCGACAGGTTGGTACTGAAGCTTTCTTT. Translated: CASSQRQVGTEAFF.

The chain has TRBV27 and TRBJ1-2; possible D gene TRBD1, 5 bases. The CDR3 is 15 amino acids. V lost 10 bases and J 3 bases, leaving 21 bases between the germline ends. Germline lookup yields CDR1 MNHEY and CDR2 SMNVEV (reference sequence). The chain's CDR3 is CATAHSGFFDYGYTF. Written as DNA, the CDR3 is TGTGCCACCGCCCACTCAGGGTTTTTCGACTATGGCTACACCTTC.

The chain combines TRBV10-3 with TRBJ2-7; 10 bases line up with TRBD2. Looked up from germline, CDR1 is ENHRY and CDR2 is SYGVKD. Trimming removed 6 bases from V and 6 bases from J; junction bases left unmatched: 11. The CDR3 totals 15 residues. The CDR3 region has the DNA TGTGCCATCAGCGAGCTAGCGGGAGCGGCGTTCGAGCAGTACTTC. Protein: CAISELAGAAFEQYF.

The chain combines TRBV19 with TRBJ2-2; D not certain. The CDR3 totals 14 residues. CDR1 and CDR2 (germline): LNHDA, SQIVND (reference sequence). V lost 5 bases, J lost 1 base, and 8 bases lay in between. In DNA form, the CDR3 reads TGTGCCAGTAGTCCGCGACAGAACACCGGGGAGCTGTTTTTT. The encoded protein is CASSPRQNTGELFF.

The rearrangement joins TRBV30 to TRBJ2-7, with TRBD2 matching over 11 bases. V lost 2 bases and J lost 4; bases outside the gene matches: 7. Per germline, CDR1 GTSNPN and CDR2 SVGIG (reference sequence). The CDR3 consists of 15 residues. CDR3 DNA: TGTGCCTGGAGTCGGACTGGGACTAGCGGTTACGAGCAGTACTTC. Its protein is CAWSRTGTSGYEQYF.

This clone has only one observation. V is TRBV28 and J is TRBJ1-1; D is possibly TRBD1 (5 bases). V lost 1 base to trimming and J lost 7 bases, with 13 bases between them. From germline, CDR1 is MDHEN and CDR2 SYDVKM. This CDR3 spans 14 amino acids. The chain's CDR3 is CASSLYDGRDEAFF. CDR3 nucleotides: TGTGCCAGCAGTTTATACGACGGCAGGGATGAAGCTTTCTTT.

The chain recombines TRBV28 with TRBJ1-4; 11 nucleotides align to TRBD1. Germline-derived CDR1 and CDR2 are MDHEN and SYDVKM. CDR3 length: 14 amino acids. The J segment lost 9 bases and the V segment lost 7 bases, leaving 7 bases of the junction unmatched. The CDR3: CASKTGTGGQKLFF. The CDR3 coding sequence is TGTGCCAGCAAGACCGGGACAGGGGGACAAAAACTGTTTTTT.

A note on this clone: A read error may be the cause here, since a much bigger clone is one base away. The chain is built from TRBV13 and TRBJ1-5; D is unresolved. The CDR3 contains 13 residues. Germline values: CDR1 PRHDT, CDR2 FYEKMQ (reference sequence). CDR3 in amino acids: CASSLGLNQPQHF. The CDR3 nucleotides read TGTGCCAGCAGCCTAGGACTAAATCAGCCCCAGCATTTT.

The chain joins TRBV9 to TRBJ2-5; D perhaps matches TRBD2 (5 bases). The length of the CDR3 is 13 residues. V gave up 0 bases and J gave up 7 bases, with 10 bases separating them. From germline, CDR1 is SGDLS and CDR2 YYNGEE. The CDR3 loop is CASSVGTGGTQYF. The CDR3 region has the DNA TGTGCCAGCAGCGTAGGAACTGGAGGGACCCAGTACTTC.

The gene calls are TRBV7-9 and TRBJ1-1, with D possibly being TRBD1 (6 bases). Germline assignment: CDR1 SEHNR and CDR2 FQNEAQ (reference sequence). The CDR3 runs 12 residues. V was shortened by 5 bases and J by 7 bases, with 11 bases between the two germline ends. The chain's CDR3 is CASSPDSYEAFF. The CDR3 region has the DNA TGTGCCAGCAGCCCGGACAGCTATGAAGCTTTCTTT.

The chain carries TRBV6-5 and TRBJ2-7, with TRBD2 identical over 7 bases. The germline gives CDR1 MNHEY, CDR2 SVGAGI. V shed 0 bases, J shed 6 bases, and the junction held 11 bases outside the gene matches. The CDR3 spans 16 residues. As DNA, the CDR3 is TGTGCCAGCAGTTACTCGAAACTAGGCGGGAGTTTCGAGCAGTACTTC. This translates into CASSYSKLGGSFEQYF.

The chain combines TRBV9 with TRBJ2-5; 11 bases map to TRBD2. Unmatched junction bases numbered 19, after V lost 0 bases and J lost 6 bases. This CDR3 is built from 20 residues. The germline V gene encodes CDR1 SGDLS and CDR2 YYNGEE. Here the CDR3 reads CASSVALGTSGSSDQKTQYF. CDR3 nucleotides: TGTGCCAGCAGCGTAGCCCTTGGCACTAGCGGGAGTAGCGATCAAAAGACCCAGTACTTC.

The chain recombines TRBV3-1 (or the pseudogene TRBV3-2) with TRBJ2-7; weak D call: TRBD2 (5 bases). CDR3 size: 18 residues. With 0 bases removed from V and 3 bases from J, the gap between germline ends came to 21 bases. Looked up from germline, CDR1 is LGHDT and CDR2 is YNNKEL (reference sequence). The CDR3 loop reads CASSQDGFEAGLHYEQYF. In DNA, the CDR3 is TGTGCCAGCAGCCAAGATGGGTTTGAGGCGGGCTTACACTACGAGCAGTACTTC.

This clone was found a few times. The chain employs TRBV29-1 and TRBJ1-2, with 9 nucleotides matching TRBD1. Germline loops: CDR1 SQVTM, CDR2 ANQGSEA. The CDR3 runs to 14 residues. Trimming removed 1 base from V and 6 bases from J; junction bases left unmatched: 6. Here the CDR3 reads CSVEAAGQGHGYTF. CDR3 coding DNA: TGCAGCGTTGAAGCAGCGGGACAGGGCCATGGCTACACCTTC.

This clone was observed a few times. CDR3 sequence reads: CASSVAKVGLANEQYF. In nucleotides, the CDR3 is TGTGCCAGCAGCGTAGCAAAGGTGGGGCTAGCGAACGAGCAGTACTTC. The chain is built from TRBV9 and TRBJ2-7, with D possibly being TRBD2 (6 bases). Trimming pared 0 bases from V and 5 bases from J, leaving 18 bases between. CDR3 length: 16 amino acids. Germline V CDR1 and CDR2: SGDLS, YYNGEE.

The V call is TRBV3-1 (or the pseudogene TRBV3-2), the J call TRBJ1-6; 8 bases line up with TRBD1. CDR3 length: 17 amino acids. Germline V gene lookup returns CDR1 LGHDT and CDR2 YNNKEL (reference sequence). Trimming removed 0 bases from V and 5 bases from J; junction bases left unmatched: 6. CDR3 DNA sequence: TGTGCCAGCAGCCAAGATGTTTGGACAGGGAATAATTCACCCCTCCACTTT. Residues: CASSQDVWTGNNSPLHF.

V and J are TRBV27 and TRBJ2-3, with 9 bases fitting TRBD1. Germline CDR1 is MNHEY and CDR2 is SMNVEV (reference sequence). The CDR3 is made up of 15 amino acids. J lost 2 bases, V lost 6 bases, and 6 bases had no gene match. CDR3 DNA: TGTGCCAGCAGAATCTGGGACAGGGCCACAGATACGCAGTATTTT. Amino acids: CASRIWDRATDTQYF.

The CDR3 bases are TGTGCCAGCAGCTTAAGCGGGGGGGACACAGATACGCAGTATTTT. This translates into CASSLSGGDTDTQYF. The rearrangement joins TRBV5-8 to TRBJ2-3; 10 nucleotides line up with TRBD2. This CDR3 is built from 15 residues. Germline V CDR1 and CDR2: SGHTS, YDEGEE. V lost 2 bases to trimming and J lost 2 bases; unmatched junction nucleotides: 2.

The chain carries TRBV7-8 and TRBJ2-1, with D perhaps matching TRBD2 (5 bases). CDR3 size: 16 residues. Germline V gene sequence: CDR1 SGHVS, CDR2 FQNEAQ. Trimming removed 2 bases at V and 3 bases at J, with 14 bases between. Here the CDR3 reads CASSLSAGSSYNEQFF. CDR3 nucleotides: TGTGCCAGCAGCTTAAGTGCGGGTTCCAGCTACAATGAGCAGTTCTTC.

This clone occurred once. The rearrangement joins TRBV12-1 to TRBJ2-7; the D call of TRBD2 is as the table states it, not checked on the DNA. TRBV12-1 is termed a pseudogene. The CDR3 runs to 14 residues. CDR3 in amino acids: CASSFTGCLYEQYF. CDR3 bases: TGTGCCAGCAGCTTCACGGGATGTCTCTACGAGCAGTACTTC.

This rearrangement joins TRBV5-5 to TRBJ2-7, with D maybe TRBD2 (6 bases). Trimming removed 1 base from V and 7 bases from J, with 21 bases in between. This CDR3 is built from 16 residues. Germline V gene data show CDR1 as SGHKS and CDR2 as YYEKEE (reference sequence). Here the CDR3 reads CASSLSGRRALGEQYF. In DNA, the CDR3 is TGTGCCAGCAGCTTGAGCGGGCGGAGGGCCCTGGGTGAGCAGTACTTC.

J is TRBJ1-1 and V is TRBV6-1; TRBD1 is a possible D gene (5 bases). The CDR3 is made up of 15 amino acids. V was shortened by 3 bases and J by 0 bases, with 11 bases between the two germline ends. CDR1 MNHNS and CDR2 SASEGT come from the germline V gene. The CDR3 is CASSEGRNMNTEAFF. DNA of the CDR3: TGTGCCAGCAGTGAGGGGCGCAACATGAACACTGAAGCTTTCTTT.

The chain combines TRBV20-1 with TRBJ2-1, with 12 bases lining up with TRBD2. The length of the CDR3 is 14 residues. V lost 3 bases to trimming and J lost 6 bases; unmatched junction nucleotides: 3. The germline V gene has CDR1 DFQATT and CDR2 SNEGSKA (reference sequence). The CDR3, as DNA: TGCAGTGCTAGTGGGACTAGCGGGCTCAATGAGCAGTTCTTC. The encoded protein is CSASGTSGLNEQFF.